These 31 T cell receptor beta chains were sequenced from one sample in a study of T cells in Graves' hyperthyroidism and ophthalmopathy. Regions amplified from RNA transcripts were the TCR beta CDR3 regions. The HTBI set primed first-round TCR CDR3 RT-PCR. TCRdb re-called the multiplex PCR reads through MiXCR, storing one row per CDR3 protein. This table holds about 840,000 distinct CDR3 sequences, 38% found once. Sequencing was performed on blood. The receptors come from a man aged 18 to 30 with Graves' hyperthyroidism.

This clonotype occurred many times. CDR3 DNA: TGCAGTGCCCCAACCGTAGGGACAGGGTTACGCTATGGCTACACCTTC. It translates to CSAPTVGTGLRYGYTF. The gene calls are TRBV20-1 and TRBJ1-2; TRBD1 matches 9 bases. Germline lookup yields CDR1 DFQATT and CDR2 SNEGSKA (reference sequence). V was pared by 6 bases and J by 4 bases, with 15 bases of the junction left unmatched. The CDR3 is 16 amino acids.

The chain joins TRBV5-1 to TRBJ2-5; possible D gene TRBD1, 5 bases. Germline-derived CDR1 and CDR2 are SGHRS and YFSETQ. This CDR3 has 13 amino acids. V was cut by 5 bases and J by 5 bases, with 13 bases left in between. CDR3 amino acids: CASSMDNGETQYF. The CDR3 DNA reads TGCGCCAGCAGTATGGACAATGGGGAGACCCAGTACTTC. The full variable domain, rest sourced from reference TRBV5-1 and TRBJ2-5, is KAGVTQTPRYLIKTRGQQVTLSCSPISGHRSVSWYQQTPGQGLQFLFEYFSETQRNKGNFPGRFSGRQFSNSRSEMNVSTLELGDSALYLCASSMDNGETQYFGPGTRLLVL.

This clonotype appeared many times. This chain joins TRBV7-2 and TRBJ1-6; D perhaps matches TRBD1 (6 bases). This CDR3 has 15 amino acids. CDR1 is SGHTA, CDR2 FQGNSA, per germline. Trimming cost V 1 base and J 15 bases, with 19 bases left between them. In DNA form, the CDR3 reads TGTGCCAGCAGCTTAGTTCGGACAGCTCGGGAGAACCTCCACTTT. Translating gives CASSLVRTARENLHF.

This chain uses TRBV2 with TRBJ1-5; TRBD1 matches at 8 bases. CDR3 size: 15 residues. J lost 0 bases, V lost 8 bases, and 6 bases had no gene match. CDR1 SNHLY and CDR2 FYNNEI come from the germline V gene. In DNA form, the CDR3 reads TGTGCCAGCGGGGGGGACAGGAATAGCAATCAGCCCCAGCATTTT. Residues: CASGGDRNSNQPQHF.

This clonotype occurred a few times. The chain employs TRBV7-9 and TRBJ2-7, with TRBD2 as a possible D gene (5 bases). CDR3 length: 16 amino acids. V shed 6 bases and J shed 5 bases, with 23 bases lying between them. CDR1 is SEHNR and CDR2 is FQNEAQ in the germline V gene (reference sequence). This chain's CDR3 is CASSDTQEASFHEQYF. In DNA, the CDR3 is TGTGCCAGCAGTGATACCCAGGAGGCCTCTTTCCACGAGCAGTACTTC.

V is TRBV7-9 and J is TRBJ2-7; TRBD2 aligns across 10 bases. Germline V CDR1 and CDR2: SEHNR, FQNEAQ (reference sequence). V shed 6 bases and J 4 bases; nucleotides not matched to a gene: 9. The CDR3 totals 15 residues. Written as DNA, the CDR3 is TGTGCCAGCAGTTCCACTAGCGGGGAGCCTTACGAGCAGTACTTC. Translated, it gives CASSSTSGEPYEQYF. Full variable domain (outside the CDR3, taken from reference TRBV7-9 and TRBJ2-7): DTGVSQNPRHKITKRGQNVTFRCDPISEHNRLYWYRQTLGQGPEFLTYFQNEAQLEKSRLLSDRFSAERPKGSFSTLEIQRTEQGDSAMYLCASSSTSGEPYEQYFGPGTRLTVT.

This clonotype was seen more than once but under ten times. DNA of the CDR3: TGTGCCAGCAGCCAACACTTACCTGGGAACACTGAAGCTTTCTTT. Its translation is CASSQHLPGNTEAFF. The chain uses TRBV25-1 and TRBJ1-1; D is unclear. The V gene lost 6 bases and the J gene lost 1 base, with 15 bases spanning the gap. Germline CDR1 and CDR2: MGHDK and SYGVNS. This CDR3 comprises 15 residues.

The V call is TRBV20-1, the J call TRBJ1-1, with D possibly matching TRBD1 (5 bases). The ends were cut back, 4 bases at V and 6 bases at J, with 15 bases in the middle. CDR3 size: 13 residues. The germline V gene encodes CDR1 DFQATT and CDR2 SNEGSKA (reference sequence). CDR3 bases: TGCAGTGCTAAGAGTGAGGGGAGAGCTGAAGCTTTCTTT. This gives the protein CSAKSEGRAEAFF.

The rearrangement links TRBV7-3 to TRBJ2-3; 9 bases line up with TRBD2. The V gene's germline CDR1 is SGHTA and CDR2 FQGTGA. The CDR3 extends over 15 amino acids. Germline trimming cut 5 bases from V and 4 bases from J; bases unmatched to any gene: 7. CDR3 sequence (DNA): TGTGCCAGCAGCCGAGCGGGAGGCGGTGCAGATACGCAGTATTTT. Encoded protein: CASSRAGGGADTQYF.

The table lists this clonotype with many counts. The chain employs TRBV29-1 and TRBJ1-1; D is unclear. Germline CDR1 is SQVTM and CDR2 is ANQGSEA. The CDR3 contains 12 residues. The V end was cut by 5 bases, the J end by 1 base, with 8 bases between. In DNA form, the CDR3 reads TGCAGCGTTCAACGGTCGAACACTGAAGCTTTCTTT. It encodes CSVQRSNTEAFF.

CDR3 DNA sequence: TGTGCCAGCAGAACAGGGTCGGGGGAGCAGTACTTC. Protein: CASRTGSGEQYF. The J gene is TRBJ2-7, the V gene TRBV6-5; D might be TRBD1 (6 bases). V was trimmed by 6 bases and J by 7 bases, leaving 13 bases between them. Per the germline V gene, CDR1 is MNHEY and CDR2 is SVGAGI. The CDR3 sequence is 12 residues long.

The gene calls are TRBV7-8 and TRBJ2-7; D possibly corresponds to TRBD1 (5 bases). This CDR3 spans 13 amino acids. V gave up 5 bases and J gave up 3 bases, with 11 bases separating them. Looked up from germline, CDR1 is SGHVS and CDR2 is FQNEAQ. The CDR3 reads CASSQGGHYEQYF. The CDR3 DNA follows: TGTGCCAGCAGCCAGGGTGGCCACTACGAGCAGTACTTC.

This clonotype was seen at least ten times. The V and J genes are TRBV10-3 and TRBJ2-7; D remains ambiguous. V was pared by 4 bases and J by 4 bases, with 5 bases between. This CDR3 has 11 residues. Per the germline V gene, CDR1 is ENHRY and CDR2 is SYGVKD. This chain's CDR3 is CAISGEYEQYF. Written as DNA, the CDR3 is TGTGCCATCAGTGGGGAATACGAGCAGTACTTC.

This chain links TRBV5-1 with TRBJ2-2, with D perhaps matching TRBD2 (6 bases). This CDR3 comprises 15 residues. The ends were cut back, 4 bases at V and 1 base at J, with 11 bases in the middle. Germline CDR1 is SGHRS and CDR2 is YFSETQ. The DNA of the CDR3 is TGCGCCAGCAGCGGCGGGGAGGAGAACACCGGGGAGCTGTTTTTT. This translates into CASSGGEENTGELFF.

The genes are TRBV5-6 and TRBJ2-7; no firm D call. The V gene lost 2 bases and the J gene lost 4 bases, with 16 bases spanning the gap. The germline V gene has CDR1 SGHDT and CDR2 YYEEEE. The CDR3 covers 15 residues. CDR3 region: CASSFVSQATYEQYF. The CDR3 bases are TGTGCCAGCAGCTTTGTGTCGCAGGCGACTTACGAGCAGTACTTC.

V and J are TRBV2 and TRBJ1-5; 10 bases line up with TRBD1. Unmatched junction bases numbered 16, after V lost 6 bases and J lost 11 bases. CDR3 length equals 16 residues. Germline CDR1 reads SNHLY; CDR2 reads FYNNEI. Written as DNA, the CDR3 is TGTGCCAGCAGGATGAGACAGGGGGCTGGTGAGCAGTCCCAGCATTTT. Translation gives CASRMRQGAGEQSQHF.

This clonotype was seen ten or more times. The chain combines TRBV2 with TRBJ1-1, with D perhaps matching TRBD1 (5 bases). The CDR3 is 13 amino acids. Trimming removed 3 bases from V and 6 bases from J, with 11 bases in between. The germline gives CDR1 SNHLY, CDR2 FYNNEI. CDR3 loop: CASSEGRAAEAFF. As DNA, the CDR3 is TGTGCCAGCAGTGAGGGCAGGGCTGCTGAAGCTTTCTTT.

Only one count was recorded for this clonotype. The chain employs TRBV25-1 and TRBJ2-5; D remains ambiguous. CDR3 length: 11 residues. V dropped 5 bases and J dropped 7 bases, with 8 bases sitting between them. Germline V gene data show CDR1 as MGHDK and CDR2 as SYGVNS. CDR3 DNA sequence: TGTGCCAGCAGTTTGAACGGGACCCAGTACTTC. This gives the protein CASSLNGTQYF.

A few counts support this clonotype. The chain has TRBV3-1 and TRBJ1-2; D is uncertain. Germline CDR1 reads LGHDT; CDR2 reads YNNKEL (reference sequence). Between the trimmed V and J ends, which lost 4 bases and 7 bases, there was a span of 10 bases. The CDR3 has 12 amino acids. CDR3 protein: CASSREPGGYTF. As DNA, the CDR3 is TGTGCCAGCAGCCGCGAGCCGGGTGGCTACACCTTC.

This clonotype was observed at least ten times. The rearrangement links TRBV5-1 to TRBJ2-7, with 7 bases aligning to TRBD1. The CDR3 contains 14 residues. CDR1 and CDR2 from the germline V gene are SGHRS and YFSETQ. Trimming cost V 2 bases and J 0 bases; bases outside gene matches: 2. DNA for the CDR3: TGCGCCAGCAGCTTAACAGGGGACTCCTACGAGCAGTACTTC. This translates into CASSLTGDSYEQYF.

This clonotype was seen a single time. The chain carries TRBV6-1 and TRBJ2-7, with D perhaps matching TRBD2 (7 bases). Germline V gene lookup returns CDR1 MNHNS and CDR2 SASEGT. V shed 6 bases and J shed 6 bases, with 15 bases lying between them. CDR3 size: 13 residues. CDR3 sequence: CASRREGGGEQYF. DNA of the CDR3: TGTGCCAGCAGGCGCGAGGGGGGGGGCGAGCAGTACTTC.

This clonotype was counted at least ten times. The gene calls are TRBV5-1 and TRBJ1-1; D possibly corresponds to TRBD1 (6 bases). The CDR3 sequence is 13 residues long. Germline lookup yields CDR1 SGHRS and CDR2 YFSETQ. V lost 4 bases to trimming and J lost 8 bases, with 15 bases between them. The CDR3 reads CASSLTGTSEAFF. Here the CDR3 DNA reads TGCGCCAGCAGCCTGACAGGAACAAGCGAAGCTTTCTTT.

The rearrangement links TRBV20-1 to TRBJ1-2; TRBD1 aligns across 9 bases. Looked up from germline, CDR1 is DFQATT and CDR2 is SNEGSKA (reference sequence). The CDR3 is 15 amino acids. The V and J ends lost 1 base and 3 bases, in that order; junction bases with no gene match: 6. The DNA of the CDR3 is TGCAGTGCTAGAGCGAGGACAGGGGAATACTATGGCTACACCTTC. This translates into CSARARTGEYYGYTF.

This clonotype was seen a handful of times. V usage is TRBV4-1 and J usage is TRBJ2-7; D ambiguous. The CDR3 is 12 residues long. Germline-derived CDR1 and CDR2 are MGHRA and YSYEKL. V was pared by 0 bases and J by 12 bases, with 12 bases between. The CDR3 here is CASSQEAGPMYF. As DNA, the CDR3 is TGCGCCAGCAGCCAAGAGGCAGGACCTATGTACTTC.

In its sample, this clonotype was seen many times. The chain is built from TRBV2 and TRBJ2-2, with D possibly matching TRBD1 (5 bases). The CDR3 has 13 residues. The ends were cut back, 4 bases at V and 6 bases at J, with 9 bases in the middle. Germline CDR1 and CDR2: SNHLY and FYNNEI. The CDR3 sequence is CASSGGASGELFF. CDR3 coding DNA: TGTGCCAGCAGTGGTGGGGCATCCGGGGAGCTGTTTTTT.

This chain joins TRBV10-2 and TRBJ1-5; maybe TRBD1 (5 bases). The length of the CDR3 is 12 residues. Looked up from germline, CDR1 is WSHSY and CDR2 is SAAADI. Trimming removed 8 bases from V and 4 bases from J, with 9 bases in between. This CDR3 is CASLAGNQPQHF. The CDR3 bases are TGCGCCAGCTTGGCAGGGAATCAGCCCCAGCATTTT.

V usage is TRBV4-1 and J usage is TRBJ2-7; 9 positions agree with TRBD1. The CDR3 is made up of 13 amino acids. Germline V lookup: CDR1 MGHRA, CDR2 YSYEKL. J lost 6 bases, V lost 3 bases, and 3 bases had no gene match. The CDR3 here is CASSQVQGAEQYF. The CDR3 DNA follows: TGCGCCAGCAGCCAGGTACAGGGGGCCGAGCAGTACTTC.

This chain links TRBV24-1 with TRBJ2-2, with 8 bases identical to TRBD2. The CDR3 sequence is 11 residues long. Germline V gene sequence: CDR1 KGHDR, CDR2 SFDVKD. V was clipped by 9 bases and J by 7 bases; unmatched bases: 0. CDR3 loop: CATGTSGELFF. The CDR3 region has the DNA TGTGCCACCGGGACTAGCGGGGAGCTGTTTTTT.

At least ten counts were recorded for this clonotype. Written as DNA, the CDR3 is TGTGCCAGCATAACAGGGGCTGGGGCCAACGTCCTGACTTTC. Translation: CASITGAGANVLTF. The chain has TRBV7-9 and TRBJ2-6, with 7 bases fitting TRBD1. CDR3 length: 14 residues. CDR1 is SEHNR, CDR2 FQNEAQ, per germline (reference sequence). After removal of 7 bases from V and 2 bases from J, the junction contained 2 bases not matched to a gene. The full variable domain, rest sourced from reference TRBV7-9 and TRBJ2-6, is DTGVSQNPRHKITKRGQNVTFRCDPISEHNRLYWYRQTLGQGPEFLTYFQNEAQLEKSRLLSDRFSAERPKGSFSTLEIQRTEQGDSAMYLCASITGAGANVLTFGAGSRLTVL.

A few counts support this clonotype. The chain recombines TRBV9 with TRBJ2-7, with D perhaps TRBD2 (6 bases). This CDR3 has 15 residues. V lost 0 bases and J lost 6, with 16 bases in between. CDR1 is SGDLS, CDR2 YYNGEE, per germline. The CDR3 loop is CASSVGGLAAGEQYF. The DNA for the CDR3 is TGTGCCAGCAGCGTAGGGGGGTTAGCGGCGGGCGAGCAGTACTTC.

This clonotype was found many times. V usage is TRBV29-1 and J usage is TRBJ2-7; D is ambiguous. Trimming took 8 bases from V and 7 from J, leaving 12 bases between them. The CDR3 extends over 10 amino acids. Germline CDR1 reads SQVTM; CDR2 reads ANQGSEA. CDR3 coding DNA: TGCAGCCCTGCCTCGGAGGAGCAGTACTTC. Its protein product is CSPASEEQYF.